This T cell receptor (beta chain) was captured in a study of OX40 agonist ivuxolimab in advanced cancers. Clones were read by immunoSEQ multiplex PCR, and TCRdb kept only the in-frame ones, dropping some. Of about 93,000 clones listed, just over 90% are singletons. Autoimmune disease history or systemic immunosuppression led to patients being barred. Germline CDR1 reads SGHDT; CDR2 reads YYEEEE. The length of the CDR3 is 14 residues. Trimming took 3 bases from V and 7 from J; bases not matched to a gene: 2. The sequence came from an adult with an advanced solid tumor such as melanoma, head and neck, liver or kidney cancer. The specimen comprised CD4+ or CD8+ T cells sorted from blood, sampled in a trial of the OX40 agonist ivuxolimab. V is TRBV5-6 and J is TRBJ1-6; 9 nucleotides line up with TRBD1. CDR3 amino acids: CASSWDRENSPLHF. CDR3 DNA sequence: TGTGCCAGCAGCTGGGACAGGGAGAATTCACCCCTCCACTTT.